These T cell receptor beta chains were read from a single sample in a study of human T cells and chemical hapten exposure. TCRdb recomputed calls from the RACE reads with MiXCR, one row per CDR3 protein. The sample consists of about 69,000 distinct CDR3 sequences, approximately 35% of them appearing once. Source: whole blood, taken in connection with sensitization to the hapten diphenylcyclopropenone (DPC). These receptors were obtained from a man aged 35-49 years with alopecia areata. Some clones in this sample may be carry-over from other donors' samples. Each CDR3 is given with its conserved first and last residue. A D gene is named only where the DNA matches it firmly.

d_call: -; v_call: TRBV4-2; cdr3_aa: CASSQDKGQNQPQHF
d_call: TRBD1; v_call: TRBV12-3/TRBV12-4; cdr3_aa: CASSLAGTGATEAFF
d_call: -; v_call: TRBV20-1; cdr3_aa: CSARVIELLNEQFF
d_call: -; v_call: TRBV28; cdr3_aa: CASSETDLRTIQYF
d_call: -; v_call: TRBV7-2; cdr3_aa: CASSTRGTVSGANVLTF
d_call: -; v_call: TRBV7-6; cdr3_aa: CASSLVVRQVTLRNYGYTF
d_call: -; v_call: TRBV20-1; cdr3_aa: CSARNRDSSTDTQYF
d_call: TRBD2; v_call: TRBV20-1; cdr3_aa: CSARAGLAGAYNEQFF
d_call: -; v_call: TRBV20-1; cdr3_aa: CSARGLQSSYEQYF
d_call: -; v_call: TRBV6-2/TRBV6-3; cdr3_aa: CASRTTGRQPQHF
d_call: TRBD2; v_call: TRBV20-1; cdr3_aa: CSALAGGPSDTQYF
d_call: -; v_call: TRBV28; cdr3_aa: CASDRRVQETQYF
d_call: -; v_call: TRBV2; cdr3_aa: CASSVQGSREQYF
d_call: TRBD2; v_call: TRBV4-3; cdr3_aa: CASSQGAGDRETQYF
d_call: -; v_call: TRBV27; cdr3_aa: CASSFPGANVLTF
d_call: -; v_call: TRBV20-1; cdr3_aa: CSASNPKIPGPYGNEQFF
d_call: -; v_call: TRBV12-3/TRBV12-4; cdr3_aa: CASSPVPGELFF
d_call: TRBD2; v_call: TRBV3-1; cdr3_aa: CASSPTSSSTDTQYF
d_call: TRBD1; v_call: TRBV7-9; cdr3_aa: CASSLARGTEGAFF
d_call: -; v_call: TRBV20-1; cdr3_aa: CKAGQGTDTQYF
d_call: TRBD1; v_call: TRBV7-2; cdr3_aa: CASSPPGQGARNEKLFF
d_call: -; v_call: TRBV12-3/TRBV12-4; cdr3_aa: CASSPLSYQPQHF
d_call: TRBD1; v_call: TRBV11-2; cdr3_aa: CASSLEDRGGETQYF
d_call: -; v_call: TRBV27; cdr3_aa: CASSPVAAYEQYF
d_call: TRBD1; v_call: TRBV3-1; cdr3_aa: CASSQDLQGAYEQYF
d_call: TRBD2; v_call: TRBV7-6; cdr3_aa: CASSSTILAGYEQYF
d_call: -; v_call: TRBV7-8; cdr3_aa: CASSLGVTDSNQPQHF
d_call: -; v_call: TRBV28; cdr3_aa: CASSFPRSGKRETQYF
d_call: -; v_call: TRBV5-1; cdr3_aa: CASRRQSATDTQYF
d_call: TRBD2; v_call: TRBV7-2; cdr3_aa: CASSFRLAGAETQYF
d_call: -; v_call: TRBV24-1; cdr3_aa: CATSERTGELFF
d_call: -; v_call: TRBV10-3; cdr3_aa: CAISEDHNEQFF
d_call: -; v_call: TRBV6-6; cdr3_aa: CASSHPAGARSGELFF
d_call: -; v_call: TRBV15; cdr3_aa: CATSREHGTYEQYF
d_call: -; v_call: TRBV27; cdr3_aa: CASSLWGSGTSYEQYF
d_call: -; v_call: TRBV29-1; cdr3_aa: CSVCTGISEQFF
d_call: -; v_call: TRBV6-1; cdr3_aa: CASSPPGAGQETQYF
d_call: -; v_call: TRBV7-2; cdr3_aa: CASSEMTGQPQHF
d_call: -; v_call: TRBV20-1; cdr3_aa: CSASGVQREAFF
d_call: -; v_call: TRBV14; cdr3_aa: CASSQEKPAGSFARDTDQPQHF
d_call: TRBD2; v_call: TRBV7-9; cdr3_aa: CASSFQRESQYF
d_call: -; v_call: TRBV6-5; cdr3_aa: CAVTAGEGPEAFF
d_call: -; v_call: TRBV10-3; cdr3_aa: CAISVGDEQYF